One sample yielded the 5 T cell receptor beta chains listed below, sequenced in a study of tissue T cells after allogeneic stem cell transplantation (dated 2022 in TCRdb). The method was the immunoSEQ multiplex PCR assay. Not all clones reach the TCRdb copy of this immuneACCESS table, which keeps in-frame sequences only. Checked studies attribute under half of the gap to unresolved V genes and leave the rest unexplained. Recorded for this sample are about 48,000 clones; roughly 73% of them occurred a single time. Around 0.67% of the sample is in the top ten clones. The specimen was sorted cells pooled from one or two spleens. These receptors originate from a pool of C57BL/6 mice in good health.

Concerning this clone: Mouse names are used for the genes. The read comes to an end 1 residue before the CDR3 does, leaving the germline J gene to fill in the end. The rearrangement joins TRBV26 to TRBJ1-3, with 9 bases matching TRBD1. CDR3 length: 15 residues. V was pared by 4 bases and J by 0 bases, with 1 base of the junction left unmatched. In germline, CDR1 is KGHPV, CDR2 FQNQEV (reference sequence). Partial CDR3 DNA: TGTGCCAGCAGTCAACAGGGGGCTTCTGGAAATACGCTCTAT. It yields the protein CASSQQGASGNTLY. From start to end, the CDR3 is CASSQQGASGNTLYF.

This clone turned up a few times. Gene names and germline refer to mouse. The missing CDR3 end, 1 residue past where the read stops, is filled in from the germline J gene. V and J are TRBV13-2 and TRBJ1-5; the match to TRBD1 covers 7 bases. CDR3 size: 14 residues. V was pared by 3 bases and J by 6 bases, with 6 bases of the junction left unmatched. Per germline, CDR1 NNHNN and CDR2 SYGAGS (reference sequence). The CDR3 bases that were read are TGTGCCAGCGGTGCTAGGGGGCGCAGCCAGGCTCCGCTT. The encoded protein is CASGARGRSQAPL. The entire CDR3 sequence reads CASGARGRSQAPLF.

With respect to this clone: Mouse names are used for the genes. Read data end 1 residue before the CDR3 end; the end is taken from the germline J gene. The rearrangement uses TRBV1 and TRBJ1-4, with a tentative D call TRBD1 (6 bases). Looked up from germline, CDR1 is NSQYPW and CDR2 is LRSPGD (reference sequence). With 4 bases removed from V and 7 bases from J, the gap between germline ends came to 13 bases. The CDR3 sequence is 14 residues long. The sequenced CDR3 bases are TGCACCTGCAGTGGAGGGGGGCGAGTCGAAAGATTATTT. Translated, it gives CTCSGGGRVERLF. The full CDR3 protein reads CTCSGGGRVERLFF.

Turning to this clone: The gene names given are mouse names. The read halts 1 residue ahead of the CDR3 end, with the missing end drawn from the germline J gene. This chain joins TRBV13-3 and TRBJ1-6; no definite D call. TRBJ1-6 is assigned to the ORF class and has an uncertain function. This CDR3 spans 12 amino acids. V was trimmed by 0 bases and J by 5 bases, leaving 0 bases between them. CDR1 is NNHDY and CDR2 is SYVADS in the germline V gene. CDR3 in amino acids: CASSDDNSPLYF. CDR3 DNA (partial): TGTGCCAGCAGTGATGATAATTCGCCCCTCTAC.

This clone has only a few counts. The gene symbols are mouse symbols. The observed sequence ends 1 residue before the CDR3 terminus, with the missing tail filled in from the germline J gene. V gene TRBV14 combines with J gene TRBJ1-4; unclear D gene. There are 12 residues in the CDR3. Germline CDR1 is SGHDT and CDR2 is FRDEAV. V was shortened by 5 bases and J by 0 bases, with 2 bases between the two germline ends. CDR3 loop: CASRVSNERLFF. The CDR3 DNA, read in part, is TGTGCCAGCAGGGTTTCCAACGAAAGATTATTT.